The clone carrying this TCR beta chain has just a few counts. This specimen comes from a study of liver allograft versus peripheral blood T cells. Across the whole study: Comparative analysis was performed on T cell receptor repertoires from transplanted livers and from recipients' peripheral blood.

TCRdb re-called the reads with MiXCR, one entry per CDR3 protein. The sample comprises 7,500 to 8,500 distinct CDR3 sequences, 17% of which are singletons, and approximately 1.4% rests with the top ten. This CDR3 spans 15 amino acids. V dropped 5 bases and J dropped 11 bases, with 22 bases sitting between them. This clonotype originated in a human patient who had a liver transplant. The T cells may partly be graft donor cells. The gene calls are TRBV12-3 or TRBV12-4 and TRBJ1-5; D call uncertain. The CDR3 sequence: CASSQKKKTITTQHF. The CDR3 nucleotides are TGTGCCAGCAGTCAGAAGAAGAAAACAATCACGACCCAGCATTTT.